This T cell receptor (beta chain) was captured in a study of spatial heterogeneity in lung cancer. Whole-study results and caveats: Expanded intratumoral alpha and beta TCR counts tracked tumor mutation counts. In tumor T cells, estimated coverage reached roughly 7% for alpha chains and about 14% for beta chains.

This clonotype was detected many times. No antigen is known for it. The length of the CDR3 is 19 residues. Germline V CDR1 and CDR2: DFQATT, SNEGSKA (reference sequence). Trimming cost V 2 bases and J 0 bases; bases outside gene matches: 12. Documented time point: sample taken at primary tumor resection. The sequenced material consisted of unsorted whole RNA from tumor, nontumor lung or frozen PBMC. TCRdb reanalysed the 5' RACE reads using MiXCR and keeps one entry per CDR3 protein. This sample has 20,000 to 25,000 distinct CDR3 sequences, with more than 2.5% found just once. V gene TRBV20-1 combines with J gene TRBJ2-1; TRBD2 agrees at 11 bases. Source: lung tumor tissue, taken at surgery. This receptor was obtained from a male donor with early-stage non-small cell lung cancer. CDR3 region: CSARPISGGAHYSYNEQFF. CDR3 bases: TGCAGTGCTAGACCAATTAGCGGGGGGGCCCACTACTCCTACAATGAGCAGTTCTTC.